This paragraph covers one T cell receptor beta chain sequence. This CDR3 is 18 amino acids long. J lost 4 bases, V lost 1 base, and 10 bases had no gene match. Germline CDR1 and CDR2: SGHNT and YENEEA. The method was immunoSEQ multiplex PCR; TCRdb's version includes in-frame clones alone and lacks a portion of them. The sample shows some 2,400,000 clones, roughly 95% of them seen only once. The data belong to a study of shared clonotypes between healthy human individuals. Sequencing was performed on naive CD4+ T cells sorted from blood. Subset described: CD45RA+ positively selected. V usage is TRBV11-3 and J usage is TRBJ2-1, with TRBD2 matching 10 bases. The TCR comes from a man between 18 and 35 years old in good health. CDR3 DNA sequence: TGTGCCAGCAGCTTAGGCGTTCATAGCGGGAGGCAATACAATGAGCAGTTCTTC. Translating gives CASSLGVHSGRQYNEQFF.